This T cell receptor (beta chain) was recovered during a study of shared clonotypes between healthy human individuals. Overall study findings and caveats: A reduction in generation probabilities was seen for non-shared clonotypes relative to those shared by all four donors. Rarefaction exposed incomplete sorted-subset sequencing despite large depth.

V was pared by 5 bases and J by 1 base, with 11 bases between. The germline V gene encodes CDR1 SQVTM and CDR2 ANQGSEA. The CDR3 extends over 13 amino acids. A word on this clone: The antigen is not known.

Sorted-subset replicate PCRs used 200 ng DNA, tens of thousands of T cell genomes. Only in-frame clones appear in the TCRdb table, and some are missing; sequencing was by immunoSEQ multiplex PCR. In the table there are about 2 million clones, approximately 95% of which are singletons. Specimen: naive CD4+ T cells sorted from blood. Stated subset: CD45RA+ positively selected. This sequence originates from a man aged 18 to 30 in good health. The J gene is TRBJ1-1, the V gene TRBV29-1, with a weak D call TRBD1 (5 bases). The DNA for the CDR3 is TGCAGCGTTCGTCGGACAACGAACACTGAAGCTTTCTTT. Protein: CSVRRTTNTEAFF.